Listed below are T cell receptor beta chains from one sample, sequenced in a study of T-cell reconstitution after alpha-beta-depleted transplantation in children. One entry per CDR3 protein results from TCRdb running MiXCR on the PCR reads. This sample has 230,000 or so distinct CDR3 sequences; about 12% occur once, and the top ten carry around 2.8%. The sequencing used PBMCs from the stem cell graft donor, collected from the stem cell graft. These receptors were obtained from a human donor who donated a stem cell graft to a child with acute lymphoblastic leukemia. The CDR3 runs from the conserved cysteine through the conserved F or W. D genes are given only for firm matches. Where a row states a size, it is once, few, many or the class of an expanded clone; other rows omit it.

>-|-|TRBJ2-7|TRBV4-2|14
TGTGCCAGCAGCTACCGACAGAACTCGAACGAGCAGTACTTC
CASSYRQNSNEQYF
>-|many|TRBJ2-7|TRBV7-9|12
TGTGCCAGCACTCTCGGGAACTACGAGCAGTACTTC
CASTLGNYEQYF
>TRBD1|-|TRBJ1-1|TRBV5-4|13
TGTGCCAGCAGCGATACAGGGGGCCCTGAAGCTTTCTTT
CASSDTGGPEAFF
>TRBD1|many|TRBJ1-6|TRBV28|16
TGTGCCAGCAGTTTATTGACAGGGGGGCAGGGTTCACCCCTCCACTTT
CASSLLTGGQGSPLHF
>TRBD2|many|TRBJ2-7|TRBV20-1|16
TGCTCAACCGGGACTAGCGGCTACGGAAGCTCCTACGAGCAGTACTTC
CSTGTSGYGSSYEQYF
>TRBD1|-|TRBJ2-5|TRBV7-9|17
TGTGCCACTAGCAAGAGCGGGACAGGGGTTGGCCAAGAGACCCAGTACTTC
CATSKSGTGVGQETQYF
>-|-|TRBJ1-5|TRBV29-1|14
TGCAGCGTTGGGGTGGGCTCTAGCAATCAGCCCCAGCATTTT
CSVGVGSSNQPQHF
>TRBD1|-|TRBJ2-4|TRBV11-2|15
TGTGCCAGCAGCGAGACAGGGGCCCGGGGAAACATTCAGTACTTC
CASSETGARGNIQYF
>-|many|TRBJ2-2|TRBV30|16
TGTGCCTGGAGAGGTCCGACGTACATACCAACCGGGGAGCTGTTTTTT
CAWRGPTYIPTGELFF
>TRBD1|many|TRBJ2-1|TRBV9|16
TGTGCCAGCAGTATAAACAGGGACAGCTCCTACAATGAGCAGTTCTTC
CASSINRDSSYNEQFF
>-|many|TRBJ2-1|TRBV20-1|15
TGCAGTGCTAGAGACCTGACAGGTCCTTGGAATGAGCAGTTCTTC
CSARDLTGPWNEQFF
>-|many|TRBJ2-2|TRBV12-3/TRBV12-4|16
TGTGCCAGCAGTTCCGGGACGGGAGAGAACACCGGGGAGCTGTTTTTT
CASSSGTGENTGELFF
>-|many|TRBJ1-4|TRBV5-1|15
TGCGCCAGCAGCCCCACAGCCGCCGACGAGGAAAAACTGTTTTTT
CASSPTAADEEKLFF
>TRBD1|many|TRBJ2-7|TRBV20-1|15
TGCAGTGCTAGAGATAGACAGGGGGCGTCCTACGAGCAGTACTTC
CSARDRQGASYEQYF
>TRBD1|many|TRBJ2-3|TRBV7-2|15
TGTGCCAGCAGCATAACAGGGGTGGGCGCAGATACGCAGTATTTT
CASSITGVGADTQYF
>-|many|TRBJ2-6|TRBV28|16
TGTGCCAGCAGGCGGCAGGGTATCACTGGGGCCAACGTCCTGACTTTC
CASRRQGITGANVLTF
>-|many|TRBJ2-2|TRBV5-1|15
TGCGCCAGCAGCTTGGTGGCCGCGAGGGCCGGGGAGCTGTTTTTT
CASSLVAARAGELFF
>-|many|TRBJ2-7|TRBV12-3/TRBV12-4|15
TGTGCCAGCAACTGGCCTGGGACGGAACCCTACGAGCAGTACTTC
CASNWPGTEPYEQYF
>-|many|TRBJ2-4|TRBV28|13
TGTGCCACCACGCGGGGTGAGGGAAACATTCAGTACTTC
CATTRGEGNIQYF
>-|many|TRBJ1-3|TRBV10-3|15
TGTGCCATCAGAGAGGATCCGAATACTGGAAACACCATATATTTT
CAIREDPNTGNTIYF
>-|-|TRBJ1-2|TRBV4-1|17
TGCGCCAGCAGCCAAGAGCGATCGTTAGGGACAAGGATTGGCTACACCTTC
CASSQERSLGTRIGYTF
>TRBD1|-|TRBJ2-7|TRBV6-5|13
TGTGCCACCAAGGGGGCCCGATTATACGAGCAGTACTTC
CATKGARLYEQYF
>TRBD1|many|TRBJ1-2|TRBV20-1|13
TGCAGTGCCCCCCCAGGGGGTTTCTATGGCTACACCTTC
CSAPPGGFYGYTF
>TRBD1|-|TRBJ1-2|TRBV18|15
TGTGCCAGCTCACCCGCAGGACAGGGAAAGTATGGCTACACCTTC
CASSPAGQGKYGYTF